This T cell receptor (beta chain) was sequenced for a study of T cells in tumors after PD-1 blockade. Across the whole study: Patients had no prior checkpoint blockade, systemic immunosuppressants, or anti-cancer therapy within 4 weeks. A subset received ongoing vismodegib 150 mg daily alongside anti-PD-1 therapy.

Method: immunoSEQ multiplex PCR; TCRdb's copy keeps in-frame clones and lacks some. Of 20,000 to 25,000 clones in the sample, roughly 82% were seen once. As regards this clone: Its cognate antigen is unknown.

CDR1 is SGHRS, CDR2 YFSETQ, per germline. The junction had 14 bases not matched to a gene; V was cut back by 4 bases and J by 8 bases. This CDR3 contains 16 residues. Input was about 616 ng to 6,500 ng of genomic DNA from tumor or blood. Study conclusions and caveats: Peripheral recruitment is suggested, as some novel exhausted tumor clones were in pre-treatment blood.

This receptor was obtained from a human donor with basal cell carcinoma. Here the sequenced sample was PBMCs, taken after anti-PD-1 treatment. V and J are TRBV5-1 and TRBJ2-1; TRBD2 matches at 8 bases. CDR3 in DNA: TGCGCCAGCAGCCGATGGACTAGCAGTTTTAGAGATGAGCAGTTCTTC. Protein: CASSRWTSSFRDEQFF.